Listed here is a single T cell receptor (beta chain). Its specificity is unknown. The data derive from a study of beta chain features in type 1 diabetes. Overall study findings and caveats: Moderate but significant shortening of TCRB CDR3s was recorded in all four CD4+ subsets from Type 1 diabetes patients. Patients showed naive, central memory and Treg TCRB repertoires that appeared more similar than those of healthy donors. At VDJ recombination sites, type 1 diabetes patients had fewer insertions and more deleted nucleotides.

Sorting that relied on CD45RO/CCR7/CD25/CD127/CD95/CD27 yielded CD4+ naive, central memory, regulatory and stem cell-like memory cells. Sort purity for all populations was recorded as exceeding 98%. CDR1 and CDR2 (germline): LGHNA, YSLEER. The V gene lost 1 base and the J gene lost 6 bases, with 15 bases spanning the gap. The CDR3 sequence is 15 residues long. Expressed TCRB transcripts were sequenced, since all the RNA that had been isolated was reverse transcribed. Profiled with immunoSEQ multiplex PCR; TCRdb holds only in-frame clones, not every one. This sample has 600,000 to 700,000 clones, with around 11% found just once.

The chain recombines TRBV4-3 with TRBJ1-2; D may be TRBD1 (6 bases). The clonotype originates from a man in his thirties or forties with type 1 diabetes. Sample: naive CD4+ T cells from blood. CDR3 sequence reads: CASSQARSGGHGYTF. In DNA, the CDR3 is TGCGCCAGCAGCCAAGCCAGGTCGGGGGGCCATGGCTACACCTTC.